The 31 T cell receptor beta chains presented below share a single source sample, sequenced in a study of blood T cell repertoires in COVID-19. Produced via immunoSEQ multiplex PCR; TCRdb's table is partial and in-frame only. Of 540,000 or so clones detected, roughly nine tenths appear once; the ten largest clones hold 7.8%. The sequencing sample was made of peripheral blood. Receptors originate from a woman in her fifties or sixties with COVID-19, enrolled during active disease.

The chain joins TRBV9 to TRBJ1-3; 9 bases agree with TRBD1. The V segment lost 0 bases and the J segment 4 bases; nucleotides outside the gene matches: 5. CDR3 size: 16 residues. Germline lookup yields CDR1 SGDLS and CDR2 YYNGEE. The CDR3 loop is CASSVDGTGFGNTIYF. CDR3 nucleotide sequence: TGTGCCAGCAGCGTAGACGGGACAGGGTTCGGAAACACCATATATTTT.

This rearrangement joins TRBV27 to TRBJ2-2, with a possible D match to TRBD1 (6 bases). V lost 1 base to trimming and J lost 3 bases, with 9 bases between them. CDR1 is MNHEY, CDR2 SMNVEV, per germline (reference sequence). This CDR3 has 15 amino acids. CDR3 DNA: TGTGCCAGCAGTTTATACAGGGTCGACACCGGGGAGCTGTTTTTT. Protein: CASSLYRVDTGELFF.

This clone was counted a few times. The chain recombines TRBV2 with TRBJ1-4, with D unclear. V was shortened by 7 bases and J by 5 bases, with 14 bases between the two germline ends. CDR1 is SNHLY, CDR2 FYNNEI, per germline. This CDR3 region has 14 residues. The CDR3 DNA sequence: TGTGCCAGCAAAGTAGACACGTCCAATGAAAAACTGTTTTTT. This gives the protein CASKVDTSNEKLFF.

With respect to this clone: The same CDR3 can be traced to other DNA sequences in this sample. The chain carries TRBV9 and TRBJ2-3, with D unclear. From germline, CDR1 is SGDLS and CDR2 YYNGEE. The CDR3 covers 13 residues. Trimming cost V 5 bases and J 0 bases, with 7 bases left between them. CDR3 bases: TGTGCCAGCAGTGCTACTAGCACAGATACGCAGTATTTT. Translation gives CASSATSTDTQYF.

The rearrangement links TRBV13 to TRBJ1-1, with D possibly TRBD1 on 5 matching bases. Germline CDR1 and CDR2: PRHDT and FYEKMQ (reference sequence). The V end was cut by 4 bases, the J end by 10 bases, with 13 bases between. The length of the CDR3 is 12 residues. The CDR3 region has the DNA TGTGCCAGCAGCTCCTCTCTGGGGGGAGCTTTCTTT. Encoded protein: CASSSSLGGAFF.

The V and J genes are TRBV30 and TRBJ2-2; TRBD1 matches at 7 bases. The germline V gene has CDR1 GTSNPN and CDR2 SVGIG (reference sequence). The CDR3 totals 15 residues. After removal of 2 bases from V and 2 bases from J, the junction contained 5 bases not matched to a gene. The CDR3 loop is CAWSPRQGNTGELFF. The DNA for the CDR3 is TGTGCCTGGAGTCCGAGACAGGGCAACACCGGGGAGCTGTTTTTT.

The chain recombines TRBV7-8 with TRBJ1-2, with 7 bases matching TRBD1. J was trimmed by 6 bases and V by 6 bases; bases with no gene match: 13. The CDR3 consists of 15 residues. CDR1 and CDR2 from the germline V gene are SGHVS and FQNEAQ. DNA of the CDR3: TGTGCCAGCAGGAAGACCCGCCGGACAGGTGATGGCTACACCTTC. Amino acid sequence: CASRKTRRTGDGYTF.

The rearrangement links TRBV7-9 to TRBJ1-4; a weak D match, TRBD1 (6 bases). The CDR3 runs 15 residues. Germline V gene sequence: CDR1 SEHNR, CDR2 FQNEAQ (reference sequence). The V end was cut by 1 base, the J end by 4 bases, with 10 bases between. The DNA for the CDR3 is TGTGCCAGCAGCTTAGAGGACAGACATAATGAAAAACTGTTTTTT. Translating it yields CASSLEDRHNEKLFF.

The rearrangement uses TRBV6-5 and TRBJ1-5; D is ambiguous. The CDR3 runs to 16 residues. The ends were cut back, 5 bases at V and 9 bases at J, with 23 bases in the middle. CDR1 and CDR2 (germline): MNHEY, SVGAGI. The CDR3 bases are TGTGCCAGCAGTCACTGGACCGGACGGGAGAATTCGCCCCAGCATTTT. Protein: CASSHWTGRENSPQHF.

The rearrangement links TRBV6-5 to TRBJ2-5; 7 bases are a match to TRBD2. J lost 2 bases, V lost 7 bases, and 4 bases had no gene match. The length of the CDR3 is 13 residues. CDR1 is MNHEY and CDR2 is SVGAGI in the germline V gene. The CDR3, as DNA: TGTGCCAGCATGGCTAGCGGACAAGAGACCCAGTACTTC. It codes for CASMASGQETQYF.

This chain joins TRBV7-8 and TRBJ2-2, with TRBD1 matching over 11 bases. The J segment lost 7 bases and the V segment lost 5 bases, leaving 6 bases of the junction unmatched. In germline, CDR1 is SGHVS, CDR2 FQNEAQ. The CDR3 extends over 15 amino acids. The CDR3 spells CASSQDRGLIGELFF. The CDR3 nucleotides are TGTGCCAGCAGCCAGGACAGGGGGCTGATCGGGGAGCTGTTTTTT.

J is TRBJ1-1 and V is TRBV6-4; TRBD1 matches 8 bases. Germline CDR1 reads MRHNA; CDR2 reads SNTAGT. V dropped 5 bases and J dropped 8; count of bases not matched to a gene: 10. The CDR3 totals 14 residues. The CDR3 DNA reads TGTGCCAGCAGTATGGACAGGGTCTCAACCGAAGCTTTCTTT. Its protein is CASSMDRVSTEAFF.

The V call is TRBV3-1 (or the pseudogene TRBV3-2), the J call TRBJ1-3; D uncertain. Germline V CDR1 and CDR2: LGHDT, YNNKEL (reference sequence). The CDR3 totals 16 residues. The V end was cut by 5 bases, the J end by 0 bases, with 14 bases between. In nucleotides, the CDR3 is TGTGCCAGCAGCGCGGTCGACCGGGTCTCTGGAAACACCATATATTTT. Its protein product is CASSAVDRVSGNTIYF.

The chain employs TRBV5-1 and TRBJ2-5, with 7 bases that match TRBD1. Germline V gives CDR1 SGHRS, CDR2 YFSETQ. V was clipped by 2 bases and J by 1 base; unmatched bases: 8. The CDR3 sequence is 16 residues long. The DNA for the CDR3 is TGCGCCAGCAGCTTTCTAGTGGGACAGAGCCAAGAGACCCAGTACTTC. Its translation is CASSFLVGQSQETQYF.

V and J are TRBV12-5 and TRBJ2-7; TRBD2 aligns across 7 bases. CDR3 length: 13 amino acids. CDR1 is LGHNT and CDR2 is FRNRAP in the germline V gene. The V and J ends lost 6 bases and 7 bases, in that order; junction bases with no gene match: 9. CDR3 DNA: TGTGCTAGTGGCCACGGGGAGGGCCGGGAGCAGTACTTC. Protein sequence: CASGHGEGREQYF.

J is TRBJ1-4 and V is TRBV5-4; D perhaps matches TRBD1 (6 bases). The CDR3 length is 17 residues. Trimming left V 4 bases short and J 1 base short, with 17 bases between. Germline lookup yields CDR1 SGHNT and CDR2 YYREEE (reference sequence). This CDR3 is CASSRGGGRVTNEKLFF. CDR3 nucleotides: TGTGCCAGCAGCCGCGGGGGGGGCAGGGTAACTAATGAAAAACTGTTTTTT.

This chain joins TRBV29-1 and TRBJ1-1; a weak D match, TRBD1 (5 bases). The CDR3 extends over 12 amino acids. The germline V and J ends were trimmed by 4 bases and 1 base, with 7 bases remaining between them. The germline gives CDR1 SQVTM, CDR2 ANQGSEA. In nucleotides, the CDR3 is TGCAGCGTTGCAGGACAGAACACTGAAGCTTTCTTT. Protein product: CSVAGQNTEAFF.

This CDR3 reads CASSISGGANEQFF. As DNA, the CDR3 is TGTGCCAGCAGCATTAGCGGGGGGGCAAATGAGCAGTTCTTC. This chain connects TRBV7-3 to TRBJ2-1; TRBD2 aligns across 11 bases. V gave up 5 bases and J gave up 7 bases; unmatched junction bases: 4. The CDR3 spans 14 residues. Germline V lookup: CDR1 SGHTA, CDR2 FQGTGA.

The gene calls are TRBV19 and TRBJ2-3; 10 bases align to TRBD2. Germline CDR1 and CDR2: LNHDA and SQIVND (reference sequence). CDR3 length: 15 amino acids. V shed 1 base, J shed 7 bases, and the junction held 5 bases outside the gene matches. This CDR3 reads CASSIGAGGRNTQYF. CDR3 nucleotide sequence: TGTGCCAGTAGTATAGGAGCGGGGGGGCGAAATACGCAGTATTTT.

This chain connects TRBV30 to TRBJ1-2; TRBD1 matches 7 bases. Looked up from germline, CDR1 is GTSNPN and CDR2 is SVGIG (reference sequence). J was trimmed by 8 bases and V by 5 bases; bases with no gene match: 14. The CDR3 has 14 residues. The CDR3 spells CAWDRQGVSLGYTF. In DNA, the CDR3 is TGTGCCTGGGACCGACAGGGTGTTAGCTTGGGCTACACCTTC.

The rearrangement uses TRBV5-1 and TRBJ2-3, with D maybe TRBD2 (6 bases). Germline V CDR1 and CDR2: SGHRS, YFSETQ. CDR3 length equals 15 residues. The ends were cut back, 0 bases at V and 6 bases at J, with 14 bases in the middle. For the CDR3, the DNA is TGCGCCAGCAGCTTGGAGGCCGCCCGGGGGGATACGCAGTATTTT. Protein product: CASSLEAARGDTQYF. The full variable domain, completed using reference TRBV5-1 and TRBJ2-3, is KAGVTQTPRYLIKTRGQQVTLSCSPISGHRSVSWYQQTPGQGLQFLFEYFSETQRNKGNFPGRFSGRQFSNSRSEMNVSTLELGDSALYLCASSLEAARGDTQYFGPGTRLTVL.

The V and J genes are TRBV10-1 and TRBJ2-1, with 7 bases fitting TRBD2. This CDR3 is built from 16 residues. The trim removed 0 bases at V and 5 bases at J, leaving 7 bases unmatched. In germline, CDR1 is WNHNN, CDR2 SYGVQD (reference sequence). Here the CDR3 reads CASSESSGEVNNEQFF. The CDR3 DNA reads as TGCGCCAGCAGTGAGTCGAGCGGGGAAGTCAACAATGAGCAGTTCTTC.

The J gene is TRBJ1-6, the V gene TRBV25-1; weak D call: TRBD1 (5 bases). V was clipped by 9 bases and J by 0 bases, with 18 bases between them. The CDR3 runs to 17 residues. The germline V gene encodes CDR1 MGHDK and CDR2 SYGVNS. The CDR3 region is CASAGGTRSSYNSPLHF. CDR3 sequence (DNA): TGTGCCAGTGCTGGGGGGACGAGGAGCTCCTATAATTCACCCCTCCACTTT.

This clone was picked up one time. A junction boundary mismatches the germline segment, possibly from a read error. V usage is TRBV5-1 and J usage is TRBJ2-3; the D gene is possibly TRBD1 (5 bases). Looked up from germline, CDR1 is SGHRS and CDR2 is YFSETQ. This CDR3 has 14 amino acids. This CDR3 reads CASSLVVQTVTQYF. The CDR3 nucleotides read TGCGCCAGCAGCTTGGTGGTACAGACAGTTACGCAGTATTTT.

This clone was seen only once. The chain links TRBV7-9 to TRBJ2-1; 11 nucleotides match TRBD2. The CDR3 totals 15 residues. Germline CDR1 reads SEHNR; CDR2 reads FQNEAQ (reference sequence). Unmatched junction bases numbered 6, after V lost 5 bases and J lost 6 bases. The CDR3 sequence is CASSDPSGGRNEQFF. CDR3 nucleotides: TGTGCCAGCAGCGATCCTAGCGGGGGGCGCAATGAGCAGTTCTTC.

The V call is TRBV6-5, the J call TRBJ1-2; 8 nucleotides match TRBD1. The CDR3 loop spans 14 amino acids. Germline V CDR1 and CDR2: MNHEY, SVGAGI. Unmatched junction bases numbered 4, after V lost 1 base and J lost 6 bases. CDR3 nucleotide sequence: TGTGCCAGCAGTTACTACGGACAGGGTAATGGCTACACCTTC. Translation gives CASSYYGQGNGYTF.

CDR3 coding DNA: TGTGCCAGCAGCTTGGGACTTGGATACGAGCAGTACTTC. Amino acids: CASSLGLGYEQYF. This chain links TRBV5-6 with TRBJ2-7, with D hard to call. Germline V lookup: CDR1 SGHDT, CDR2 YYEEEE. There are 13 residues in the CDR3. Trimming removed 0 bases at V and 4 bases at J, with 8 bases between.

The chain employs TRBV5-1 and TRBJ2-3, with TRBD2 matching over 9 bases. Germline V lookup: CDR1 SGHRS, CDR2 YFSETQ. The CDR3 is 16 amino acids. J was trimmed by 4 bases and V by 0 bases; bases with no gene match: 6. CDR3 DNA: TGCGCCAGCAGCTTGGGAGGTAGCGGGGGATCAGATACGCAGTATTTT. Amino acid sequence: CASSLGGSGGSDTQYF.

This clone was counted a single time. V and J are TRBV2 and TRBJ1-5, with 7 bases aligning to TRBD1. The CDR3 is 15 amino acids. Losses at the gene ends were 6 bases for V and 3 bases for J; bases not matched to a gene: 8. Germline V lookup: CDR1 SNHLY, CDR2 FYNNEI. Here the CDR3 DNA reads TGTGCCAGCAGGCGTAGGACAGGTACCAATCAGCCCCAGCATTTT. Translating gives CASRRRTGTNQPQHF.

The CDR3 loop reads CASSSDSPLVNTEAFF. In DNA form, the CDR3 reads TGTGCCAGCAGCTCCGACAGCCCCTTGGTGAACACTGAAGCTTTCTTT. This chain joins TRBV11-1 and TRBJ1-1; tentatively, D is TRBD1 (5 bases). Trimming removed 4 bases at V and 0 bases at J, with 15 bases between. Looked up from germline, CDR1 is SGHAT and CDR2 is FQDESV (reference sequence). The CDR3 loop spans 16 amino acids.

The chain has TRBV10-2 and TRBJ1-2; possibly TRBD1 for D (5 bases). Germline loops: CDR1 WSHSY, CDR2 SAAADI. V was trimmed by 0 bases and J by 7 bases, leaving 12 bases between them. The CDR3 sequence is 14 residues long. CDR3 sequence (DNA): TGCGCCAGCAGTGAGTCTCGGGGGACGTCTGGCTACACCTTC. Translation: CASSESRGTSGYTF.